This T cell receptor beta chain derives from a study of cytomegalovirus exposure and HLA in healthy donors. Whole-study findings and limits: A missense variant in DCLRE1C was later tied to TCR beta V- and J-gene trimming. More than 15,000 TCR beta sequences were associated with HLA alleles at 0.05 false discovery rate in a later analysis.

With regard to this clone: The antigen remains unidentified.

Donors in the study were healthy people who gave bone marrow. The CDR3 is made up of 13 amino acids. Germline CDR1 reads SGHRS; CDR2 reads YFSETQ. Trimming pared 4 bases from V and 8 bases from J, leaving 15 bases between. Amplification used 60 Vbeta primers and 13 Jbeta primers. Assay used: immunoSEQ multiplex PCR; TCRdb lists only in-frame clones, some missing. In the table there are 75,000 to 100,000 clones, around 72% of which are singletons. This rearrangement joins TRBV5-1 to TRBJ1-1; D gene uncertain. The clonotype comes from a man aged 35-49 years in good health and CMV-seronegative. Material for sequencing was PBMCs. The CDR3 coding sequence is TGCGCCAGCAGCCCAGAGGTCTCTGGGGAAGCTTTCTTT. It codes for CASSPEVSGEAFF.